This T cell receptor (beta chain) originates from a study of OX40 agonist ivuxolimab in advanced cancers. Assay used: immunoSEQ multiplex PCR; TCRdb lists only in-frame clones, some missing. Among tens of thousands of clones listed, about nine tenths were seen once. The CDR3 is 13 amino acids. The V and J ends lost 0 bases and 2 bases respectively, with 3 bases between them. CDR1 is LNHDA and CDR2 is SQIVND in the germline V gene (reference sequence). The TCR was taken from an adult with an advanced solid tumor such as melanoma, head and neck, liver or kidney cancer. V usage is TRBV19 and J usage is TRBJ2-3; the D is unclear. Sample: CD4+ or CD8+ T cells sorted from blood, taken in a trial of the OX40 agonist ivuxolimab. The CDR3 nucleotides are TGTGCCAGTAGTATAGAATCCACAGATACGCAGTATTTT. It yields the protein CASSIESTDTQYF. The full variable domain, with the rest looked up from reference TRBV19 and TRBJ2-3, is DGGITQSPKYLFRKEGQNVTLSCEQNLNHDAMYWYRQDPGQGLRLIYYSQIVNDFQKGDIAEGYSVSREKKESFPLTVTSAQKNPTAFYLCASSIESTDTQYFGPGTRLTVL.